This T cell receptor beta chain is drawn from a study of technical replicates of blood from a handful of donors. Only in-frame clones appear in the TCRdb table, and some are missing; sequencing was by immunoSEQ multiplex PCR. The sample lists around 100,000 clones; 85% to 95% were seen once. This CDR3 comprises 15 residues. The V end lost 2 bases, the J end lost 2 bases, and 13 bases lay between the germline ends. Germline assignment: CDR1 SGHTA and CDR2 FQGTGA. Sequenced material: T cells isolated from PBMCs. The receptor was isolated from a human donor in good health. The chain uses TRBV7-3 and TRBJ2-7, with D tentatively TRBD1 (6 bases). CDR3 loop: CASSLQGGGAYEQYF. Here the CDR3 DNA reads TGTGCCAGCAGCTTACAAGGTGGGGGCGCCTACGAGCAGTACTTC.